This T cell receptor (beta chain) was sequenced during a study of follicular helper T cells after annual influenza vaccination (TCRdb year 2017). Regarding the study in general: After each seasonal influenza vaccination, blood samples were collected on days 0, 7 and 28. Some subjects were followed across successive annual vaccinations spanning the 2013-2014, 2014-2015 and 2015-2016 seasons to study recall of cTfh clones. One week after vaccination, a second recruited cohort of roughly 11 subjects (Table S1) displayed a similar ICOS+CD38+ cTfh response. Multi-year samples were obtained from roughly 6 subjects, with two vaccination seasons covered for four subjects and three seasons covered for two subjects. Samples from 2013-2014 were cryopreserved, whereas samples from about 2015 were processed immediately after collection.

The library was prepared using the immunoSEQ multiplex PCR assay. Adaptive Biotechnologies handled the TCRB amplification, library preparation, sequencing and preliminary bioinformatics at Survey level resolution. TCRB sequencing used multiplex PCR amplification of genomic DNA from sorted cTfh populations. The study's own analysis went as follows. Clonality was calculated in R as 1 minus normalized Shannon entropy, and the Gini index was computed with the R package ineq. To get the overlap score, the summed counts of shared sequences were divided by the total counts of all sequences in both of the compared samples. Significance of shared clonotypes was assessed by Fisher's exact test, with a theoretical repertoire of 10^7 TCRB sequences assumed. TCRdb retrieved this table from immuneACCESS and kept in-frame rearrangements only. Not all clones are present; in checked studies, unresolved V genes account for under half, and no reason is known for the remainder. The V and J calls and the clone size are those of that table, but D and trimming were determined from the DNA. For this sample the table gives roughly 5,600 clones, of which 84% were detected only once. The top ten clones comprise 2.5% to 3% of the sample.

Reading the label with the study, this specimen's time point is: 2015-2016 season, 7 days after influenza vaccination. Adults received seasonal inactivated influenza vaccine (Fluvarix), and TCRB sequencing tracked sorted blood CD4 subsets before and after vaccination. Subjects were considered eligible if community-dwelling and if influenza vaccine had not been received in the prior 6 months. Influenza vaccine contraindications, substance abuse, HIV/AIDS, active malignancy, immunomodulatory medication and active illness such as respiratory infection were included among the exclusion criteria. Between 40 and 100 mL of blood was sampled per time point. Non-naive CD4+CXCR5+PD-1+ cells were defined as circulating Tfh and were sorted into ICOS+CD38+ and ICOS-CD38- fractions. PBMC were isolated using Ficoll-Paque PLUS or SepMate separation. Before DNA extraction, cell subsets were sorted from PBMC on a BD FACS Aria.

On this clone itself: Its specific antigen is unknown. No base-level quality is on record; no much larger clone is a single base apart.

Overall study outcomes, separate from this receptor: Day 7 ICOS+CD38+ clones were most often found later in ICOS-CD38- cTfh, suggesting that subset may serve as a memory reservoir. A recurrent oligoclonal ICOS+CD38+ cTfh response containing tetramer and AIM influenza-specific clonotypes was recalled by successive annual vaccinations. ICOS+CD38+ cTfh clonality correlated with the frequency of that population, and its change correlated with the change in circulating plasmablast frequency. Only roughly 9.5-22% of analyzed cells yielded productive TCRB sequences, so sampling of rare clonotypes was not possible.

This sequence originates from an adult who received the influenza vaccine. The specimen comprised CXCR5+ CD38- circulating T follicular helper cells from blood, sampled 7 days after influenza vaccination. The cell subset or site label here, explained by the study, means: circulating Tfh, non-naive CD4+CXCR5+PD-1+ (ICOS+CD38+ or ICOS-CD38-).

Here the CDR3 is given as CASSLGGRYGYTF. The DNA sequence follows: TGTGCCAGCAGTCTAGGGGGCAGATATGGCTACACCTTC. Here the chain combines TRBV28 and TRBJ1-2, with 7 central nucleotides matching TRBD1. CDR1 and CDR2, looked up from the germline V gene, are MDHEN and SYDVKM. Germline trimming amounts to 5 bases on V and 5 bases on J, with 5 as the count of junction bases outside the gene matches. Spanning cysteine to phenylalanine, the CDR3 consists of 13 amino acids. Here the CDR3 DNA is all that survives: 39 bases in frame from base 1.